Following are 5 T cell receptor beta chains from one sample sequenced in a study of blood T cells in healthy people across ages (dated by TCRdb to 2015 to 2017). The library relied on 5' RACE. Sequencing took place on an Illumina HiSeq 2500. A second PCR of roughly 7 to 11 cycles was performed with a sample-barcoded 5' primer and a J-beta primer mix. In TCRdb, the public reads were trimmed at Q25 with fastp and aligned with MiXCR, with productive beta chains retained. Each record represents a unique CDR3 protein, reported with the most common genes and DNA among its rows. This sample holds hundreds of thousands of distinct CDR3 sequences; 24% were observed only once. The ten largest make up just under 9% of the sample. This sample also belongs to another study, concerning T cells of mothers and their children.

Sequenced material: blood. Source of these receptors: a boy aged 10-17 years in good health.

The genes are TRBV5-1 and TRBJ2-1; TRBD2 agrees at 13 bases. V gave up 2 bases and J gave up 0 bases; unmatched junction bases: 5. In germline, CDR1 is SGHRS, CDR2 YFSETQ. The CDR3 extends over 18 amino acids. CDR3 DNA: TGCGCCAGCAGCTTACCGACTAGCGGGGGGAGCTCCTACAATGAGCAGTTCTTC. Protein product: CASSLPTSGGSSYNEQFF.

The CDR3 sequence: CASSLVGRGQSGANVLTF. The CDR3 DNA follows: TGTGCCAGCAGCTTGGTGGGCAGGGGCCAGTCTGGGGCCAACGTCCTGACTTTC. V gene TRBV5-6 combines with J gene TRBJ2-6, with TRBD1 as a possible D gene (6 bases). Germline V lookup: CDR1 SGHDT, CDR2 YYEEEE. The V end lost 0 bases, the J end lost 1 base, and 14 bases lay between the germline ends. This CDR3 comprises 18 residues.

The chain has TRBV7-2 and TRBJ1-4; tentative D call: TRBD1 (6 bases). V lost 8 bases, J lost 2 bases, and 12 bases lay in between. The length of the CDR3 is 14 residues. Germline V lookup: CDR1 SGHTA, CDR2 FQGNSA. The CDR3 DNA reads TGTGCCAGCGGCCCAGGGGTTACTAATGAAAAACTGTTTTTT. Translated: CASGPGVTNEKLFF.

In its sample, this clonotype was seen many times. The rearrangement joins TRBV7-9 to TRBJ2-5; TRBD1 agrees at 7 bases. The DNA end favors TRBJ2-7, so the J call may be wrong. CDR3 length equals 13 residues. Germline V lookup: CDR1 SEHNR, CDR2 FQNEAQ (reference sequence). DNA for the CDR3: TGTGCCAGCAGCCAGGGGACAGTCTCCGAGCAGTACTTC. Its translation is CASSQGTVSEQYF.

Regarding this clonotype: Its ends do not fully match the called genes, so a read error is possible. This rearrangement joins TRBV4-3 to TRBJ1-2; D is undetermined. Germline-derived CDR1 and CDR2 are LGHNA and YSLEER. The CDR3 is 13 amino acids. The CDR3 here is CASSQEIGRAIAF. CDR3 nucleotide sequence: TGCGCCAGCAGCCAAGAGATAGGCCGGGCGATCGCCTTC.